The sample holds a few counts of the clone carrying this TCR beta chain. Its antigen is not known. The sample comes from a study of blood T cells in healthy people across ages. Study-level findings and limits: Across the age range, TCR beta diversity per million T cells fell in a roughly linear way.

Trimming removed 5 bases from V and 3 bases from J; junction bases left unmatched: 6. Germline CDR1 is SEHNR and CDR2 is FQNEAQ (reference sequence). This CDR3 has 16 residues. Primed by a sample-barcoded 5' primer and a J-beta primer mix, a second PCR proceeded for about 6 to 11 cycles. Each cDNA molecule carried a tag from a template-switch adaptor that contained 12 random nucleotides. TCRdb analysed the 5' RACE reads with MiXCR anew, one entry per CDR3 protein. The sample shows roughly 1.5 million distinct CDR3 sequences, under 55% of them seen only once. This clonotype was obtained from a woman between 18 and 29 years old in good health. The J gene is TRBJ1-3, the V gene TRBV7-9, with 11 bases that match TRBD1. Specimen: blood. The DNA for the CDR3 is TGTGCCAGCAGCCCCGGGGACAGGGGGTATGGAAACACCATATATTTT. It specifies CASSPGDRGYGNTIYF.